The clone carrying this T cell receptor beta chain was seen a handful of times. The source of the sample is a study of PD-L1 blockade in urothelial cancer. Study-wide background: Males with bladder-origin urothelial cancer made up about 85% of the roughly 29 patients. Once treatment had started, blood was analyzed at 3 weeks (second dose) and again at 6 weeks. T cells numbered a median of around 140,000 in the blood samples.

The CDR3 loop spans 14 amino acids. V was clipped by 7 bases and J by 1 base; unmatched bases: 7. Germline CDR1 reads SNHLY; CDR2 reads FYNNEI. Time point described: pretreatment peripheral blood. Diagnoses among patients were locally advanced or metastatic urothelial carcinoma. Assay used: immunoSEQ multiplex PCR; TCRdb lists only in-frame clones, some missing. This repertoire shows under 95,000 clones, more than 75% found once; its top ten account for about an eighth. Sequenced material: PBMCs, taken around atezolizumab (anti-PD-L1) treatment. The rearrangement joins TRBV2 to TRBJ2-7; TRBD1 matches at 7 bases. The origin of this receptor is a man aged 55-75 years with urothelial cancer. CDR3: CASTLDRNSYEQYF. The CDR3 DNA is TGTGCCAGCACCCTGGACAGGAATTCCTACGAGCAGTACTTC.